These 28 T cell receptor beta chains came from one sample sequenced in a study of T-cell reconstitution after alpha-beta-depleted transplantation in children. Construction of the TCRbeta library involved unique molecular identifiers. One entry per CDR3 protein, called by TCRdb with MiXCR from the PCR reads. The sample lists approximately 490,000 distinct CDR3 sequences, 10% occurring once. This material consisted of PBMCs, taken before TCRalphabeta/CD19-depleted stem cell transplant. The receptors derive from a child younger than 10 with inherited bone marrow failure, due to receive a stem cell transplant.

The V gene is TRBV20-1, the J gene TRBJ2-1, with D perhaps being TRBD1 or TRBD2 (6 bases each). CDR3 length: 14 residues. V was clipped by 6 bases and J by 2 bases, with 14 bases between them. Per the germline V gene, CDR1 is DFQATT and CDR2 is SNEGSKA (reference sequence). This CDR3 is CSANPRGAYNEQFF. In DNA, the CDR3 is TGCAGTGCAAACCCTAGGGGGGCCTACAATGAGCAGTTCTTC.

This clonotype was observed many times. J is TRBJ2-2 and V is TRBV15; tentative D call: TRBD2 (5 bases). Trimming removed 3 bases from V and 2 bases from J, with 10 bases in between. Germline-derived CDR1 and CDR2 are LNHNV and YYDKDF (reference sequence). This CDR3 is 15 amino acids long. This chain's CDR3 is CATSRGVVNTGELFF. The CDR3 nucleotides read TGTGCCACCAGCAGGGGAGTCGTTAACACCGGGGAGCTGTTTTTT.

There are a few counts of this clonotype. J is TRBJ2-1 and V is TRBV5-4, with 15 bases fitting TRBD2. CDR3 length: 12 amino acids. Germline CDR1 is SGHNT and CDR2 is YYREEE (reference sequence). V was pared by 10 bases and J by 15 bases, with 8 bases of the junction left unmatched. In DNA form, the CDR3 reads TGTGCCTGGACTAGCGGGAGGGCCTCGGCGTTCTTC. As protein: CAWTSGRASAFF.

This clonotype has just a few counts. The chain joins TRBV19 to TRBJ2-1; a weak D match, TRBD2 (5 bases). The germline V and J ends were trimmed by 1 base and 2 bases, with 12 bases remaining between them. CDR3 length: 16 residues. Per the germline V gene, CDR1 is LNHDA and CDR2 is SQIVND (reference sequence). In DNA, the CDR3 is TGTGCCAGTAGTATAGTCGAAGCGGTAACCTACAATGAGCAGTTCTTC. Translated: CASSIVEAVTYNEQFF. Variable domain in full (rest from reference TRBV19 and TRBJ2-1): DGGITQSPKYLFRKEGQNVTLSCEQNLNHDAMYWYRQDPGQGLRLIYYSQIVNDFQKGDIAEGYSVSREKKESFPLTVTSAQKNPTAFYLCASSIVEAVTYNEQFFGPGTRLTVL.

The chain carries TRBV5-1 and TRBJ2-7; 8 bases are shared with TRBD1. The germline V gene has CDR1 SGHRS and CDR2 YFSETQ. Trimming at V came to 0 bases and at J to 5 bases, leaving 10 bases not matched to a gene. The CDR3 consists of 16 residues. CDR3 nucleotide sequence: TGCGCCAGCAGCTTGGGGAACCGCAGGGGGCAAGACGAGCAGTACTTC. Translated: CASSLGNRRGQDEQYF.

This clonotype was seen at least ten times. This rearrangement joins TRBV28 to TRBJ2-2; D gene uncertain. This CDR3 has 16 residues. Per the germline V gene, CDR1 is MDHEN and CDR2 is SYDVKM. V dropped 3 bases and J dropped 6 bases, with 17 bases sitting between them. The CDR3 reads CASSLRVPGRSGELFF. CDR3 nucleotides: TGTGCCAGCAGTTTGAGAGTACCTGGGCGGTCCGGGGAGCTGTTTTTT.

This clonotype was seen ten or more times. This chain links TRBV11-2 with TRBJ2-1; no clear D. Between the trimmed V and J ends, which lost 3 bases and 3 bases, there was a span of 9 bases. Looked up from germline, CDR1 is SGHAT and CDR2 is FQNNGV. The CDR3 has 14 amino acids. CDR3: CASSLWGIYNEQFF. For the CDR3, the DNA is TGTGCCAGCAGCTTGTGGGGAATCTACAATGAGCAGTTCTTC.

The table lists this clonotype with many counts. The CDR3 loop reads CASSEIQNNYGYTF. The CDR3 DNA follows: TGTGCCAGCAGTGAAATTCAGAATAACTATGGCTACACCTTC. The chain employs TRBV2 and TRBJ1-2, with D hard to call. Trimming took 2 bases from V and 1 from J, leaving 8 bases between them. The CDR3 is 14 residues long. CDR1 and CDR2 (germline): SNHLY, FYNNEI.

This clonotype was seen many times. This rearrangement joins TRBV10-2 to TRBJ2-2; D remains ambiguous. Between the trimmed V and J ends, which lost 1 base and 6 bases, there was a span of 6 bases. This CDR3 comprises 13 residues. In germline, CDR1 is WSHSY, CDR2 SAAADI. CDR3 protein: CASSEFRSGELFF. The DNA of the CDR3 is TGCGCCAGCAGTGAGTTCAGGTCCGGGGAGCTGTTTTTT.

At least ten counts were recorded for this clonotype. This rearrangement joins TRBV7-2 to TRBJ2-2; D is undetermined. This CDR3 has 13 amino acids. With 5 bases removed from V and 4 bases from J, the gap between germline ends came to 8 bases. The germline V gene has CDR1 SGHTA and CDR2 FQGNSA. As DNA, the CDR3 is TGTGCCAGCAGCGCCTTTAGCACCGGGGAGCTGTTTTTT. Translation gives CASSAFSTGELFF.

As concerns this clonotype: Possible read error: a much larger clone is one base away. The J gene is TRBJ2-1, the V gene TRBV12-3 or TRBV12-4, with TRBD2 as a possible D gene (6 bases). Trimming removed 6 bases from V and 11 bases from J, with 14 bases in between. There are 12 residues in the CDR3. The CDR3 loop reads CASRRDSLQQFF. CDR3 coding DNA: TGTGCCAGCAGAAGGGACTCCTTGCAGCAGTTCTTC.

This clonotype was counted at least ten times. The V call is TRBV6-1, the J call TRBJ2-7; D is ambiguous. The germline V gene has CDR1 MNHNS and CDR2 SASEGT. The ends were cut back, 10 bases at V and 0 bases at J, with 16 bases in the middle. The CDR3 is 14 residues long. The CDR3 protein is CATDLRISSYEQYF. For the CDR3, the DNA is TGTGCCACCGACTTGAGGATCAGCTCCTACGAGCAGTACTTC.

At least ten counts were recorded for this clonotype. The gene calls are TRBV12-3 or TRBV12-4 and TRBJ2-2; a weak D match, TRBD1 (6 bases). The CDR3 is made up of 15 amino acids. V lost 6 bases to trimming and J lost 6 bases, with 17 bases between them. The chain's CDR3 is CASRGDTTGPGELFF. The CDR3 DNA follows: TGTGCCAGCAGGGGGGACACTACGGGGCCCGGGGAGCTGTTTTTT.

V usage is TRBV12-3 or TRBV12-4 and J usage is TRBJ1-5; no clear D. V lost 4 bases to trimming and J lost 0 bases, with 7 bases between them. CDR3 length: 14 amino acids. Written as DNA, the CDR3 is TGTGCCAGCAGTTGGGGAAATAGCAATCAGCCCCAGCATTTT. It is translated as CASSWGNSNQPQHF.

In this sample, this clonotype turned up many times. One end of the junction varies from germline; a read error may be responsible. The chain employs TRBV3-1 and TRBJ2-1; 11 bases align to TRBD2. The length of the CDR3 is 13 residues. CDR1 and CDR2 (germline): LGHDT, YNNKEL (reference sequence). The CDR3 nucleotides are TGTGCCAGCAGCGTAAGGGGACTAGCGGTTTCGGTCTTC. It specifies CASSVRGLAVSVF.

This clonotype was counted many times. J is TRBJ1-5 and V is TRBV28, with D unclear. There are 13 residues in the CDR3. The V end was cut by 1 base, the J end by 0 bases, with 1 base between. Germline V gene sequence: CDR1 MDHEN, CDR2 SYDVKM. CDR3 nucleotide sequence: TGTGCCAGCAGTTTATATAGCAATCAGCCCCAGCATTTT. Protein: CASSLYSNQPQHF.

In this sample, this clonotype turned up many times. The chain recombines TRBV28 with TRBJ2-7, with TRBD2 identical over 10 bases. Looked up from germline, CDR1 is MDHEN and CDR2 is SYDVKM. With V trimmed by 5 bases and J by 0 bases, 13 bases remained unmatched. The CDR3 consists of 18 residues. CDR3 loop: CASSPGLADPPNSYEQYF. Here the CDR3 DNA reads TGTGCCAGCAGTCCAGGACTAGCGGATCCCCCAAACTCCTACGAGCAGTACTTC.

This clonotype has more than one count but fewer than ten. The gene calls are TRBV6-5 and TRBJ2-2; 15 bases match TRBD2. The germline V gene encodes CDR1 MNHEY and CDR2 SVGAGI. The CDR3 is 24 amino acids. The V gene end was trimmed by 4 bases and the J gene end by 0 bases; junction bases not matched to a gene: 21. As DNA, the CDR3 is TGTGCCAGCAGTTCCCGTACGGGACTAGCGGGAGGAAAACCCCTTGCTTCGAACACCGGGGAGCTGTTTTTT. Translation: CASSSRTGLAGGKPLASNTGELFF.

This clonotype came up many times. Here the CDR3 reads CASSQPMGRGALETQYF. The DNA of the CDR3 is TGTGCCAGCAGCCAACCAATGGGGCGGGGGGCGCTTGAGACCCAGTACTTC. The J gene is TRBJ2-5, the V gene TRBV4-2, with TRBD2 matching 8 bases. The CDR3 length is 17 residues. Germline-derived CDR1 and CDR2 are LGHNA and YNFKEQ. V lost 2 bases and J lost 5; bases outside the gene matches: 13.

This clonotype was counted many times. V gene TRBV5-6 combines with J gene TRBJ2-1; the D gene is possibly TRBD2 (6 bases). This CDR3 region has 13 residues. V was clipped by 3 bases and J by 7 bases, with 11 bases between them. Germline V gives CDR1 SGHDT, CDR2 YYEEEE. The chain's CDR3 is CASSSLGSNEQFF. CDR3 bases: TGTGCCAGCAGCTCGCTCGGGAGTAATGAGCAGTTCTTC.

This clonotype was counted at least ten times. V and J are TRBV27 and TRBJ2-1; tentatively, D is TRBD1 or TRBD2 (7 bases each). The germline V gene has CDR1 MNHEY and CDR2 SMNVEV (reference sequence). V lost 0 bases, J lost 14 bases, and 14 bases lay in between. The CDR3 spans 13 residues. The CDR3 reads CASSLSVRGGEFF. The CDR3 region has the DNA TGTGCCAGCAGTTTATCAGTCAGGGGGGGGGAGTTCTTC.

This clonotype was seen only a few times. This chain connects TRBV6-6 to TRBJ2-3, with D perhaps TRBD1 or TRBD2 (5 bases each). Trimming removed 4 bases from V and 5 bases from J, with 10 bases in between. There are 13 residues in the CDR3. CDR1 MNHNY and CDR2 SVGAGI come from the germline V gene (reference sequence). CDR3 nucleotide sequence: TGTGCCAGCAGTTGGGGGACGGTAGATACGCAGTATTTT. This codes for CASSWGTVDTQYF.

The CDR3 DNA sequence: TGCAGCGTTGGACGACTAGCGGGAGGCCACGAGCAGTACTTC. Its translation: CSVGRLAGGHEQYF. The chain joins TRBV29-1 to TRBJ2-7, with 13 bases that match TRBD2. J lost 5 bases, V lost 4 bases, and 5 bases had no gene match. In germline, CDR1 is SQVTM, CDR2 ANQGSEA. The CDR3 extends over 14 amino acids.

This clonotype was seen at least ten times. V is TRBV4-3 and J is TRBJ1-6, with D possibly being TRBD1 (5 bases). Germline V gives CDR1 LGHNA, CDR2 YSLEER. The V end lost 0 bases, the J end lost 3 bases, and 9 bases lay between the germline ends. The CDR3 runs to 16 residues. As DNA, the CDR3 is TGCGCCAGCAGCCAAGATGGGGACGGCTATAATTCACCCCTCCACTTT. Residues: CASSQDGDGYNSPLHF.

The V gene is TRBV6-6, the J gene TRBJ2-1; no firm D call. Trimming left V 0 bases short and J 0 bases short, with 12 bases between. The CDR3 runs to 17 residues. The germline gives CDR1 MNHNY, CDR2 SVGAGI (reference sequence). CDR3: CASSYSPPASSYNEQFF. The CDR3 nucleotides read TGTGCCAGCAGTTACTCCCCCCCAGCGTCCTCCTACAATGAGCAGTTCTTC.

This clonotype came up many times. V gene TRBV12-3 or TRBV12-4 combines with J gene TRBJ1-2; TRBD1 is a possible D gene (6 bases). V shed 6 bases and J shed 5 bases, with 16 bases lying between them. This CDR3 spans 14 amino acids. CDR3 residues: CASSLRGGWYGYTF. DNA for the CDR3: TGTGCCAGCAGCCTCAGGGGTGGATGGTATGGCTACACCTTC.

This clonotype was counted only a few times. CDR3 nucleotide sequence: TGTGCCACCAGTGTACGTGGGACTAGCGGGAGAGGCTACAATGAGCAGTTCTTC. Amino acids: CATSVRGTSGRGYNEQFF. This chain links TRBV24-1 with TRBJ2-1, with 14 nucleotides matching TRBD2. J lost 3 bases, V lost 5 bases, and 8 bases had no gene match. The CDR3 spans 18 residues. CDR1 KGHDR and CDR2 SFDVKD come from the germline V gene.

CDR3 in DNA: TGTGCCAGCAGTTACTCGAGTGTAGCAAGGGTTGAGAAACTGTTTTTT. Translating it yields CASSYSSVARVEKLFF. The chain couples TRBV6-5 to TRBJ1-4; D gene uncertain. The V gene's germline CDR1 is MNHEY and CDR2 SVGAGI. The CDR3 extends over 16 amino acids. Trimming cost V 0 bases and J 11 bases, with 19 bases left between them.